This T cell receptor (beta chain) was recorded in a study of blood T cells in healthy people across ages. Together with a sample-barcoded 5' primer, a J-beta primer mix was included in a second PCR lasting 7 to 11 cycles. A tag from a template-switch adaptor with 12 random nucleotides marked each cDNA molecule. MiXCR, applied by TCRdb to the 5' RACE reads, yields one record per CDR3 protein. The profile covers 1.5 million to 2 million distinct CDR3 sequences, with roughly 32% appearing a single time and roughly 12% taken by the ten largest. Germline CDR1 and CDR2: GTSNPN and SVGIG (reference sequence). The CDR3 is 16 residues long. V was clipped by 0 bases and J by 8 bases; unmatched bases: 9. This clonotype was recorded only once. Collection of 7.5 to 10 milliliters of peripheral blood was performed for each donor.

The TCR sequence derives from a woman aged 30 to 39 in good health. This rearrangement joins TRBV30 to TRBJ2-3; 12 bases line up with TRBD2. Sequenced: blood. The CDR3 protein is CAWSVEPSGGASTQYF. The DNA of the CDR3 is TGTGCCTGGAGTGTAGAGCCTAGCGGGGGGGCTAGTACGCAGTATTTT. The entire variable domain, with the rest obtained from reference TRBV30 and TRBJ2-3, is as follows: SQTIHQWPATLVQPVGSPLSLECTVEGTSNPNLYWYRQAAGRGLQLLFYSVGIGQISSEVPQNLSASRPQDRQFILSSKKLLLSDSGFYLCAWSVEPSGGASTQYFGPGTRLTVL.